The 4 T cell receptor beta chains given below trace back to one sample, sequenced in a study of blood T cell repertoires in COVID-19. The table came from immunoSEQ multiplex PCR; TCRdb's copy has only in-frame clones and leaves some out. The sample shows around 130,000 clones, about 88% of them seen only once. The sequenced material came from peripheral blood. The source of these receptors is a human donor with COVID-19, enrolled during active disease. The donor label of this sample is uncertain.

This clone has only a few counts. The rearrangement uses TRBV3-1 (or the pseudogene TRBV3-2) and TRBJ2-7; 10 bases match TRBD2. This CDR3 spans 15 amino acids. With V trimmed by 3 bases and J by 0 bases, 2 bases remained unmatched. From germline, CDR1 is LGHDT and CDR2 YNNKEL (reference sequence). The CDR3 is CASSQPSGSSYEQYF. DNA of the CDR3: TGTGCCAGCAGCCAGCCTAGCGGGAGCTCCTACGAGCAGTACTTC.

This chain uses TRBV11-2 with TRBJ1-1; D remains unclear. Germline loops: CDR1 SGHAT, CDR2 FQNNGV. This CDR3 contains 13 residues. V lost 1 base to trimming and J lost 8 bases, with 11 bases between them. The CDR3 sequence is CASSLAGIGEAFF. In DNA form, the CDR3 reads TGTGCCAGCAGCTTAGCGGGAATCGGGGAAGCTTTCTTT.

This clone was seen more than once but under ten times. This chain uses TRBV5-6 with TRBJ1-1; 12 bases fit TRBD1. V dropped 4 bases and J dropped 5; count of bases not matched to a gene: 6. In germline, CDR1 is SGHDT, CDR2 YYEEEE. The CDR3 extends over 15 amino acids. CDR3 nucleotide sequence: TGTGCCAGCAGCCGGGACAGGGGGCAGACGACTGAAGCTTTCTTT. Protein sequence: CASSRDRGQTTEAFF.

The chain couples TRBV25-1 to TRBJ2-6; 7 nucleotides align to TRBD1. This CDR3 is built from 17 residues. The trim removed 1 base at V and 4 bases at J, leaving 7 bases unmatched. The V gene's germline CDR1 is MGHDK and CDR2 SYGVNS. The CDR3 is CASSESSTGPGANVLTF. CDR3 sequence (DNA): TGTGCCAGCAGTGAATCCTCGACAGGGCCCGGGGCCAACGTCCTGACTTTC.